The T cell receptor beta chain described here comes from a study of spatial heterogeneity in lung cancer (dated by TCRdb to the late 2010s). For the study in its entirety: More beta-chain than alpha-chain transcripts were consistently detected, likely reflecting higher beta-chain transcript abundance. Both alpha and beta chains were TCR-sequenced in samples taken at surgery, namely 220 tumor regions, roughly 64 matched nontumor lung samples and 45 to 60 PBMC samples. A strong correlation was found between TCR transcript counts in tumor regions and a T cell transcriptional module score from matched bulk RNA-seq. In the raw uncorrected reads, each unique combination of TCR and UMI appeared on average more than ten times. In non-small cell lung cancer, the study made a quantitative comparison of TCR alpha and beta repertoires among multiple tumor regions, matched nontumor lung and blood. Nonsynonymous mutation counts, determined by whole-exome sequencing of tumor tissue, were related to features of the TCR repertoire.

Broader findings and caveats from the paper: Counts of ubiquitous and regional expanded TCRs correlated with counts of ubiquitous and regional nonsynonymous mutations, respectively. Confirming at a functional level the hypothesis that regional TCRs recognize regional mutations was considered to require additional single-cell paired TCR alpha and beta sequencing. Estimated TCR-seq coverage of tumor T cells was only about 7.4% for alpha chains and about 14% for beta chains. A correlation was observed between the number of expanded intratumoral alpha and beta TCRs and the tumor nonsynonymous mutation count.

What this sample's time point label stands for: sample taken at primary tumor resection. Donors were some 78 patients with early-stage, untreated non-small cell lung cancer from the lung TRACERx cohort. Without any cell sorting, TCR sequencing was performed on whole RNA extracted either from tumor and nontumor lung tissue or from cryopreserved PBMC samples. Only patients with enough RNA available from two or more tumor regions were chosen for TCR sequencing. Before selection, tumor and adjacent nontumor lung specimens were reviewed by a lung pathologist. Receptor amplification or capture employed 5' RACE. Sequencing relied on a NextSeq 500. The TCR library protocol attached a unique molecular identifier to each TCR cDNA molecule to allow correction of PCR and sequencing errors. On the authors' methods: TCR identification, UMI-based error correction and CDR3 extraction were performed with Decombinator tools. Expanded TCRs were defined as those above a frequency of 2 per 1,000, corresponding to the top 1% of the tumor frequency distribution. Expanded tumor TCRs were classed as regional if statistically deemed absent (corrected P<0.05) from at least one tumor region, otherwise ubiquitous. Renyi diversity was calculated using the R vegan package after each repertoire was subsampled 100 times to 5,000 TCRs. To build CDR3 similarity networks, amino acid triplet string-kernel similarity was used, and CDR3s were connected when their pairwise similarity was above 0.82. In TCRdb, the public reads were trimmed at Q25 with fastp and aligned with MiXCR, with productive beta chains retained. A single entry per CDR3 protein holds the most common genes and DNA from its merged rows. The V and J calls come from TCRdb's annotation, not from the publication. Counted in this sample were 100,000 or so distinct CDR3 sequences; 3.5% to 5% of them appeared once. Of the sample, around 21% falls within the top ten clones.

This clonotype was seen ten or more times. The target of this receptor is not known. One base away there is no much larger clone; base qualities are not given. The starting material was lung tumor tissue, obtained at surgery. The source is a male donor with early-stage non-small cell lung cancer.

The DNA sequence reads TGCAGCGTTGTGGAAGGGACCCAGTACTTC. Its protein product is CSVVEGTQYF. The chain couples TRBV29-1 to TRBJ2-5; the D segment cannot be called with confidence. Looking up the germline V gene yields CDR1 SQVTM and CDR2 ANQGSEA. The CDR3 spans 10 residues, from the cysteine through the phenylalanine. Only the CDR3 part of the read is kept: 30 bases, read in frame from the first base. Trimming takes 4 bases from V and 7 bases from J, and the germline ends sit 7 bases apart.